The T cell receptor beta chain described here comes from a study of cytomegalovirus exposure and HLA in healthy donors. Study observations and caveats: As immune exposure information, only CMV serostatus was available.

PCR employed 60 Vbeta and 13 Jbeta primers. TCRdb keeps only in-frame clones here, not all; method: immunoSEQ multiplex PCR. The sample has some 130,000 clones; more than 80% are singletons. This clone was detected once. What it binds is unknown. Donors likely had unrecorded immune exposures despite being nominally healthy when sampled. This CDR3 is built from 15 residues. Germline values: CDR1 LNHDA, CDR2 SQIVND (reference sequence). V trimming: 6 bases; J trimming: 9 bases; junction bases outside the gene matches: 13. The rearrangement joins TRBV19 to TRBJ2-1; 8 bases match TRBD2. The sequencing input was PBMCs. This sequence originates from a man between 25 and 39 years old in good health and CMV-seronegative. In DNA, the CDR3 is TGTGCCAGTAGACCGCAAGCGGGAGTACCTGGTGAGCAGTTCTTC. It is translated as CASRPQAGVPGEQFF.